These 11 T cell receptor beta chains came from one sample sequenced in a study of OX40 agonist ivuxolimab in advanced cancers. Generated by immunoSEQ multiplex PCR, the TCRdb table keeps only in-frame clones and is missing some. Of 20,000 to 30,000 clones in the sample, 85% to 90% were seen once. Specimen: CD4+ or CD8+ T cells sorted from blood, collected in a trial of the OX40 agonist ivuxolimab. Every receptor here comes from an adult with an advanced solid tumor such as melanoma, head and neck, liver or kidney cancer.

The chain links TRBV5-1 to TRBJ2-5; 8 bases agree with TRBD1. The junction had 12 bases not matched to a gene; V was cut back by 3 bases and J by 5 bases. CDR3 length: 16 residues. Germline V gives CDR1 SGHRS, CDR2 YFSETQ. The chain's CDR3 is CASSYSQGARWETQYF. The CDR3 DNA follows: TGCGCCAGCAGCTACTCCCAGGGGGCGCGGTGGGAGACCCAGTACTTC.

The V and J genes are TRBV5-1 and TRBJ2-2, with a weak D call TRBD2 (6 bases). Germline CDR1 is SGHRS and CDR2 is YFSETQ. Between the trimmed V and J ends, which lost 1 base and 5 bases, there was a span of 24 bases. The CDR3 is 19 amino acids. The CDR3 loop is CASSLKVGSASRRTGELFF. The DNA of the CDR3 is TGCGCCAGCAGCTTGAAGGTCGGGAGCGCATCAAGGAGGACCGGGGAGCTGTTTTTT. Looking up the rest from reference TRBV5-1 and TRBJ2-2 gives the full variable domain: KAGVTQTPRYLIKTRGQQVTLSCSPISGHRSVSWYQQTPGQGLQFLFEYFSETQRNKGNFPGRFSGRQFSNSRSEMNVSTLELGDSALYLCASSLKVGSASRRTGELFFGEGSRLTVL.

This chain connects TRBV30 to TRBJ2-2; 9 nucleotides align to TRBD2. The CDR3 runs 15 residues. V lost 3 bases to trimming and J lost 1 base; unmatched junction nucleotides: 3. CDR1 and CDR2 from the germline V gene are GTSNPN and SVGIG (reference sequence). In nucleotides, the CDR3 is TGTGCCTGGAGCGAAGCGGGAGGGAACACCGGGGAGCTGTTTTTT. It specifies CAWSEAGGNTGELFF. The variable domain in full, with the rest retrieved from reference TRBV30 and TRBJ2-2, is SQTIHQWPATLVQPVGSPLSLECTVEGTSNPNLYWYRQAAGRGLQLLFYSVGIGQISSEVPQNLSASRPQDRQFILSSKKLLLSDSGFYLCAWSEAGGNTGELFFGEGSRLTVL.

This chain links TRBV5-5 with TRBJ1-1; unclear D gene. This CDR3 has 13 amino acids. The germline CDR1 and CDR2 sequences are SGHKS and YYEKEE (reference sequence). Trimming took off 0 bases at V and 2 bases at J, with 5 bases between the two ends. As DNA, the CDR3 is TGTGCCAGCAGCTTGGAACATAACACTGAAGCTTTCTTT. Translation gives CASSLEHNTEAFF.

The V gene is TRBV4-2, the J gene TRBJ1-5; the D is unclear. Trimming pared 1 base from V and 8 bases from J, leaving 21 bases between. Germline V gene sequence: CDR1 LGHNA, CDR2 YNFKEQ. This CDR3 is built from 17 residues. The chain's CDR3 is CASSQGEEPPAREPQHF. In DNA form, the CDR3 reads TGTGCCAGCAGCCAAGGGGAAGAGCCTCCTGCGCGTGAGCCCCAGCATTTT.

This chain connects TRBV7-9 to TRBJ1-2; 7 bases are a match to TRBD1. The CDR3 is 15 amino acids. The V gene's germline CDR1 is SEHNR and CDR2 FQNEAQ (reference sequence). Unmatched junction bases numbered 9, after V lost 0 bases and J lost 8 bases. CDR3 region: CASSLANYRGGGYTF. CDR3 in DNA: TGTGCCAGCAGCTTAGCGAATTACAGGGGAGGAGGCTACACCTTC.

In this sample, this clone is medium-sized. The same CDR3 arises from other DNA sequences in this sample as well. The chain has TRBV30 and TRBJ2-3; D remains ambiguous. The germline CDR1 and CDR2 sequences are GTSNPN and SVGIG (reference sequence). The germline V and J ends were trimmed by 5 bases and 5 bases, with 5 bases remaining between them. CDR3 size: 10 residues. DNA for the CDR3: TGTGCCTGGGGGTTAGATACGCAGTATTTT. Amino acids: CAWGLDTQYF.

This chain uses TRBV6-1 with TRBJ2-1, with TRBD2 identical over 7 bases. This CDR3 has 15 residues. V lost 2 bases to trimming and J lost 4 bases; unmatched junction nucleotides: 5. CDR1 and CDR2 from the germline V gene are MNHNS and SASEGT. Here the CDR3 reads CASSESRERYNEQFF. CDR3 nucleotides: TGTGCCAGCAGTGAATCGCGGGAGCGGTACAATGAGCAGTTCTTC.

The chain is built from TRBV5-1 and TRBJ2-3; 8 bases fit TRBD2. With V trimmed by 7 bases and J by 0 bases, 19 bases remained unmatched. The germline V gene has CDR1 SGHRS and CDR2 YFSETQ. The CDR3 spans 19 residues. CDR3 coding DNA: TGCGCCAGCCGGTGGTCGCACGGGGGGGTTTCTACTAGCACAGATACGCAGTATTTT. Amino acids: CASRWSHGGVSTSTDTQYF.

CDR3 coding DNA: TGCAGTGCTAATGAATTGAATGAGCAGTTCTTC. Its translation is CSANELNEQFF. The chain is built from TRBV20-1 and TRBJ2-1; D is unclear. V shed 4 bases and J shed 7 bases, with 8 bases lying between them. Germline CDR1 reads DFQATT; CDR2 reads SNEGSKA (reference sequence). This CDR3 spans 11 amino acids.

CDR3 loop: CASSRRGQGAGTGELFF. The CDR3 DNA is TGTGCCAGTAGTAGGCGCGGACAGGGGGCGGGCACCGGGGAGCTGTTTTTT. J is TRBJ2-2 and V is TRBV19, with 11 bases that match TRBD1. Losses at the gene ends were 4 bases for V and 4 bases for J; bases not matched to a gene: 8. This CDR3 spans 17 amino acids. Per the germline V gene, CDR1 is LNHDA and CDR2 is SQIVND (reference sequence).